This TCR beta chain was captured in a study of OX40 agonist ivuxolimab in advanced cancers. About the study: Three patients had partial responses: one hepatocellular carcinoma, two cutaneous melanoma. General study points: Within 6 weeks, CD4+ and CD8+ blood T cells expanded clonally at 0.1 to 3.0 mg/kg. Clonal expansion was among the lowest in partial responders at 0.1-3.0 mg/kg, especially CD8+.

The CDR3 loop spans 13 amino acids. The V end lost 6 bases, the J end lost 7 bases, and 13 bases lay between the germline ends. Germline V gene sequence: CDR1 MNHEY, CDR2 SMNVEV (reference sequence). Blood got drawn at baseline, again on cycle 4 day 1, and then on cycle 7 day 1. Sequencing was performed with immunoSEQ multiplex PCR; in TCRdb, only in-frame clones are kept and a portion is missing. The profile covers about 100,000 clones, with 95% to 96% appearing a single time and about 2.1% taken by the ten largest. Points on this clone: Its antigen is currently unknown.

This clonotype was sampled from an adult with an advanced solid tumor such as melanoma, head and neck, liver or kidney cancer. J is TRBJ1-5 and V is TRBV27; D ambiguous. The material sequenced was CD4+ or CD8+ T cells sorted from blood, taken in a trial of the OX40 agonist ivuxolimab. CDR3 loop: CASSFRVGQPQHF. CDR3 sequence (DNA): TGTGCCAGCAGCTTTCGGGTCGGGCAGCCCCAGCATTTT.